This T cell receptor (beta chain) was observed in a study of blood T cell repertoires in COVID-19. The repertoire was sequenced with immunoSEQ multiplex PCR; TCRdb's copy has only in-frame clones and lacks some. The table includes hundreds of thousands of clones, 87% detected once. CDR1 and CDR2 from the germline V gene are SGHAT and FQNNGV. V lost 5 bases to trimming and J lost 5 bases; unmatched junction nucleotides: 15. The CDR3 is made up of 17 amino acids. The sequence derives from a woman aged 40 to 50 who had recovered from COVID-19. The chain is built from TRBV11-2 and TRBJ2-1, with 7 bases aligning to TRBD1. The sequenced sample was peripheral blood. The CDR3 coding sequence is TGTGCCAGCAGCCTCACAAGACAGGGCAGGGGACACAATGAGCAGTTCTTC. This gives the protein CASSLTRQGRGHNEQFF.